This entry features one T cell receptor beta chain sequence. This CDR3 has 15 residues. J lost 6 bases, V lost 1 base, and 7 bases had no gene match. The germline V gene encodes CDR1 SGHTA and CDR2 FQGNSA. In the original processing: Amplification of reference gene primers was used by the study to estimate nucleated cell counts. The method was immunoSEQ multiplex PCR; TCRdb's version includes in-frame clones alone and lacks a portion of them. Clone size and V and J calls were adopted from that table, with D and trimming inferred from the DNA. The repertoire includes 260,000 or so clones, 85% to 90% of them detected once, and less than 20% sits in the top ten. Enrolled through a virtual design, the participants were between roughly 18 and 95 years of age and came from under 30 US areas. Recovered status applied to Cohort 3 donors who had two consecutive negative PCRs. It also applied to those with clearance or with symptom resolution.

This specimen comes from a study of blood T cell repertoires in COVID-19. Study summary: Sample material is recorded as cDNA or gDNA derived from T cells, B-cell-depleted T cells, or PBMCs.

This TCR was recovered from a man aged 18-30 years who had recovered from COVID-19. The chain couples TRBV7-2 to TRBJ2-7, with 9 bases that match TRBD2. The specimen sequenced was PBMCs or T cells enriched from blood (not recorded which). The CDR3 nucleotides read TGTGCCAGCAGCTTAGGAGCGGGAGGTTTTATCGAGCAGTACTTC. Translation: CASSLGAGGFIEQYF.